This T cell receptor beta chain is drawn from a study of cytomegalovirus exposure and HLA in healthy donors. This PCR relied on a set of 60 Vbeta primers and 13 Jbeta primers. The assay was immunoSEQ multiplex PCR, and TCRdb's table has in-frame clones only and misses some. The sample contains 100,000 to 150,000 clones, roughly four fifths of which appear only once. CDR3 length equals 15 residues. Germline V gene sequence: CDR1 MNHEY, CDR2 SVGAGI. Trimming pared 0 bases from V and 2 bases from J, leaving 7 bases between. This receptor was identified in a woman in her thirties or forties in good health and CMV-seropositive. The genes are TRBV6-5 and TRBJ2-2; the D is unclear. The sequenced material came from PBMCs. The CDR3 DNA follows: TGTGCCAGCAGTTACTCGGCGGTAAACACCGGGGAGCTGTTTTTT. Amino acids: CASSYSAVNTGELFF.